A single sample is the source of the 7 T cell receptor beta chains below, sequenced in a study of CD8 T cells in ankylosing spondylitis. Broader study findings: Seemingly distinctive of ankylosing spondylitis blood was a TCR beta motif formed by eight highly homologous variants.

Their target antigens are unknown. TCRdb passed the 5' RACE reads through MiXCR, listing each CDR3 protein once. The sample includes 500,000 or so distinct CDR3 sequences, roughly 5.2% of them seen just once. The sequencing sample was made of blood, either unsorted or a sorted T cell fraction (not recorded which). These TCRs come from a male donor with ankylosing spondylitis.

The V call is TRBV6-2 or TRBV6-3, the J call TRBJ2-1, with 8 bases aligning to TRBD2. The germline CDR1 and CDR2 sequences are MNHEY and SVGEGT. V lost 2 bases, J lost 5 bases, and 5 bases stayed unmatched. CDR3 length: 15 residues. The CDR3 DNA follows: TGTGCCAGCAGTTACAGGGGACTAGGGGACAATGAGCAGTTCTTC. This sequence encodes CASSYRGLGDNEQFF.

This clonotype appeared many times. Here the CDR3 reads CASSVAGREVYNEQFF. The CDR3 DNA reads TGTGCCAGCAGCGTAGCGGGCAGGGAGGTCTACAATGAGCAGTTCTTC. The chain is built from TRBV9 and TRBJ2-1; D possibly corresponds to TRBD2 (6 bases). The ends were cut back, 0 bases at V and 3 bases at J, with 13 bases in the middle. Germline CDR1 and CDR2: SGDLS and YYNGEE. CDR3 length: 16 amino acids.

A few counts support this clonotype. This chain uses TRBV2 with TRBJ2-6; tentative D call: TRBD1 (6 bases). This CDR3 is built from 14 residues. Trimming pared 6 bases from V and 11 bases from J, leaving 17 bases between. Germline-derived CDR1 and CDR2 are SNHLY and FYNNEI. The CDR3 sequence is CASRRTANIDVLTF. CDR3 in DNA: TGTGCCAGCAGGAGGACAGCGAATATCGACGTCCTGACTTTC.

This clonotype has ten or more counts. The chain has TRBV6-2 or TRBV6-3 and TRBJ1-4, with a weak D call TRBD1 (6 bases). V lost 8 bases and J 10 bases, leaving 14 bases between the germline ends. The CDR3 runs 12 residues. The germline V gene has CDR1 MNHEY and CDR2 SVGEGT. The CDR3 region is CASGQNRGKLFF. DNA for the CDR3: TGTGCCAGCGGACAGAACCGAGGAAAACTGTTTTTT.

This clonotype was detected ten times or more. This chain links TRBV7-9 with TRBJ1-2, with unresolved D. Per the germline V gene, CDR1 is SEHNR and CDR2 is FQNEAQ (reference sequence). This CDR3 region has 13 residues. Trimming removed 5 bases at V and 0 bases at J, with 7 bases between. The chain's CDR3 is CASSPFTNYGYTF. The CDR3 DNA is TGTGCCAGCAGCCCCTTCACTAACTATGGCTACACCTTC.

This clonotype was seen more than once but under ten times. V and J are TRBV4-2 and TRBJ1-5; no clear D gene. CDR1 and CDR2 (germline): LGHNA, YNFKEQ. This CDR3 region has 14 residues. Trimming stripped 1 base from V and 3 bases from J, with 7 bases between. The CDR3 nucleotides are TGTGCCAGCAGCCAAGCCCAGGACAATCAGCCCCAGCATTTT. This encodes CASSQAQDNQPQHF.

This clonotype was seen at least ten times. The J gene is TRBJ1-5, the V gene TRBV20-1, with D possibly matching TRBD1 (5 bases). This CDR3 region has 14 residues. Germline V gene sequence: CDR1 DFQATT, CDR2 SNEGSKA (reference sequence). The CDR3, as DNA: TGCAGCCTCTTGACAGAGTATAGCAATCAGCCCCAGCATTTT. It specifies CSLLTEYSNQPQHF.